This T cell receptor beta chain derives from a study of blood T cells in healthy people across ages. Notes on the study in general: Donors of long life had a larger count of naive CD4+ cells and greater diversity than aged donors.

In regard to this clonotype: Antigen: not known.

For the second PCR, which ran for roughly 6 to 11 cycles, a sample-barcoded 5' primer and a J-beta primer mix were used. From the 5' RACE reads, TCRdb called clonotypes with MiXCR, one entry per CDR3 protein. The data show hundreds of thousands of distinct CDR3 sequences, about 53% seen once. Trimming stripped 3 bases from V and 1 base from J, with 12 bases between. In germline, CDR1 is SNHLY, CDR2 FYNNEI. This CDR3 region has 15 residues. The sequence was obtained from a man at least 80 years old in good health. The rearrangement links TRBV2 to TRBJ1-1; possible D gene TRBD1, 5 bases. Sequenced material: blood. CDR3 region: CASSEAGTANTEAFF. The CDR3 region has the DNA TGTGCCAGCAGTGAGGCCGGGACGGCGAACACTGAAGCTTTCTTT.